The source of this T cell receptor beta chain is a study of human T cells and chemical hapten exposure. Study summary: DPC (0.01%) was patch tested on the upper back and read at 6 days. Variation in per-sample TCR yields came mainly from small pooled library volume differences. Whole-study findings and limits: Donor immune responses may differ from healthy people's, since all donors had alopecia.

Only a few counts were recorded for this clonotype. The target antigen is unknown. The CDR3 is 15 residues long. Looked up from germline, CDR1 is SGDLS and CDR2 is YYNGEE. The V gene lost 3 bases and the J gene lost 0 bases, with 11 bases spanning the gap. TCRdb re-called the RACE reads with MiXCR, one entry per CDR3 protein. Of about 110,000 distinct CDR3 sequences listed, 9% to 15% were seen once; the top ten hold 1.6%. As for time point: pre-sensitization, week 0. Noted treatment: therapeutic diphenylcyclopropenone sensitization with weekly scalp DPC. Donation of samples came from alopecia patients who were 18 to 70 years old and suitable for DPC.

The sequence derives from a woman in her forties or fifties with alopecia areata. Some clones in this sample may be carry-over from other donors' samples. The rearrangement links TRBV9 to TRBJ2-3; the D gene is possibly TRBD1 (5 bases). This specimen consisted of whole blood, obtained in connection with sensitization to the hapten diphenylcyclopropenone (DPC). CDR3: CASSDTGSSTDTQYF. The CDR3 DNA is TGTGCCAGCAGCGATACAGGATCCAGCACAGATACGCAGTATTTT.